This T cell receptor (beta chain) was sequenced for a study of PD-L1 blockade in urothelial cancer. At the level of the study: Most of the 29 patients were men with bladder-origin urothelial cancer. The analyses of blood took place 3 weeks (second dose) and 6 weeks after treatment start. Blood-derived samples held a median approximately 140,000 T cells.

TCRdb keeps only in-frame clones here, not all; method: immunoSEQ multiplex PCR. The repertoire holds 30,000 to 50,000 clones, with approximately 90% as singletons. V was clipped by 5 bases and J by 5 bases; unmatched bases: 8. This CDR3 comprises 15 residues. The germline CDR1 and CDR2 sequences are SGHVS and FQNEAQ. This clonotype originated in a man in his sixties with urothelial cancer. Sequenced here: PBMCs, sampled around atezolizumab (anti-PD-L1) treatment. This rearrangement joins TRBV7-8 to TRBJ2-1; 8 bases agree with TRBD2. CDR3 loop: CASSTPGLGNNEQFF. The CDR3 DNA sequence: TGTGCCAGCAGCACGCCGGGACTAGGGAACAATGAGCAGTTCTTC.